Listed below are T cell receptor beta chains from one sample, sequenced in a study of breast tumors, draining lymph nodes, adjacent tissues. One entry per CDR3 protein results from TCRdb running MiXCR on the multiplex PCR reads. Altogether about 230,000 distinct CDR3 sequences are present, around 32% being singletons, with the ten largest covering around 1.5%. Sequenced input: axillary lymph node tissue. These receptors were collected from a female donor with breast cancer. Some clones in this sample may be carry-over from other donors' samples. Both conserved end residues are part of each CDR3. A D gene is named only where the DNA matches it firmly. Expanded clones are given a class, and other clones once, few, many or no size at all.

d_call j_call v_call clone_size cdr3_aa cdr3_nt
TRBD2 TRBJ2-5 TRBV9 many CASSVAGGPGYQETQYF TGTGCCAGCAGCGTAGCGGGAGGGCCAGGGTACCAAGAGACCCAGTACTTC
TRBD2 TRBJ2-5 TRBV7-3 many CASSLGLAGGGQETQYF TGTGCCAGCAGCTTAGGGTTAGCGGGAGGAGGCCAAGAGACCCAGTACTTC
- TRBJ2-7 TRBV6-5 - CASSHSGGTAAYEQYF TGTGCCAGCAGTCACTCTGGGGGGACGGCTGCCTACGAGCAGTACTTC
- TRBJ2-5 TRBV7-2 many CASSLAIMDQETQYF TGTGCCAGCAGCTTAGCCATTATGGACCAAGAGACCCAGTACTTC
- TRBJ2-7 TRBV5-6 many CASSLGRVSSYEQYF TGTGCCAGCAGCTTGGGGCGGGTTAGCTCCTACGAGCAGTACTTC
TRBD1 TRBJ1-6 TRBV18 - CASSQDRANSLLHF TGTGCCAGCTCGCAGGACAGGGCTAATTCACTCCTCCACTTT
TRBD2 TRBJ2-3 TRBV27 - CASSSSGRVYTQYF TGTGCCAGCAGTTCTAGCGGGAGGGTATATACGCAGTATTTT
TRBD1 TRBJ2-3 TRBV9 many CASSFRGRDTQYF TGTGCCAGCAGCTTCAGGGGGCGGGATACGCAGTATTTT
- TRBJ2-3 TRBV20-1 - CSARVYEQYF TGCAGTGCTAGAGTTTATGAGCAGTATTTT
TRBD2 TRBJ2-1 TRBV7-2 - CASGLGLAGGNEQSF TGTGCCAGCGGCCTAGGACTAGCGGGAGGCAATGAGCAGTCCTTC
- TRBJ2-7 TRBV5-1 many CASSLGDILYF TGCGCCAGCAGCTTGGGGGACATTCTGTACTTC
- TRBJ1-1 TRBV19 few CASSIYRNTEAFF TGTGCCAGTAGTATATATAGGAACACTGAAGCTTTCTTT
TRBD2 TRBJ2-1 TRBV6-5 many CASSSRTRSTNEQFF TGTGCCAGCAGTTCGAGGACTAGGAGTACGAATGAGCAGTTCTTC
TRBD1 TRBJ2-2 TRBV6-5 - CASLPRTGSVYTGELFF TGTGCCAGCCTTCCCAGGACAGGGTCGGTTTACACCGGGGAGCTGTTTTTT
- TRBJ2-1 TRBV19 - CASPGDNNNKQFF TGTGCCAGCCCAGGAGACAATAACAATAAGCAGTTCTTC
TRBD1 TRBJ1-2 TRBV28 few CASSPRTGGKGGYTF TGTGCCAGCAGCCCCCGGACAGGGGGCAAAGGGGGCTACACCTTC
- TRBJ2-1 TRBV18 - CASYSPSYNEQFF TGTGCCAGCTATAGTCCCTCCTACAATGAGCAGTTCTTC
- TRBJ2-3 TRBV7-9 many CASRLTDTQYF TGTGCCAGCAGACTCACAGATACGCAGTATTTT
TRBD1 TRBJ2-2 TRBV6-1 many CASSRQGLRELFF TGTGCCAGCTCGCGACAGGGGTTGCGGGAGCTGTTTTTT
- TRBJ1-6 TRBV3-1 - CASSQPGRVPIGSPLHF TGTGCCAGCAGCCAACCGGGACGGGTCCCTATCGGTTCACCCCTCCACTTT
- TRBJ2-5 TRBV12-3/TRBV12-4 many CASSGHRKGETQYF TGTGCCAGCAGTGGACACAGGAAGGGAGAGACCCAGTACTTC
TRBD2 TRBJ2-2 TRBV3-1 - CASSLAPSLPGRGDAGELFF TGTGCCAGCAGCTTAGCGCCCAGCTTACCCGGGCGGGGGGACGCCGGGGAGCTGTTTTTT
- TRBJ1-5 TRBV7-2 - CASGLERGVNQPQHF TGTGCCAGCGGCTTAGAGAGGGGAGTCAATCAGCCCCAGCATTTT